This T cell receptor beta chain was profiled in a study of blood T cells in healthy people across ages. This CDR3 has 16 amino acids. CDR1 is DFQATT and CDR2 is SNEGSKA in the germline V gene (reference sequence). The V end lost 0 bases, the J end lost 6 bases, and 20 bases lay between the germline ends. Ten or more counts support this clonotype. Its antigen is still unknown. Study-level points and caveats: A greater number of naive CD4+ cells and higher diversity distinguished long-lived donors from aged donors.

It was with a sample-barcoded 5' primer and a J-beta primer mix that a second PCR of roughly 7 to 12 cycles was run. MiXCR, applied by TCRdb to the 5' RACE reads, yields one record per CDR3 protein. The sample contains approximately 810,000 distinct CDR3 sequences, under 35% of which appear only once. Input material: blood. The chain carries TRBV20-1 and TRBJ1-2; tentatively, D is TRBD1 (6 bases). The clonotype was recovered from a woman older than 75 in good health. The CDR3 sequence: CSAREAGVASSDGYTF. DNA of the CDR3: TGCAGTGCTAGAGAGGCAGGGGTGGCCTCTAGTGATGGCTACACCTTC.